This entry is about one T cell receptor (beta chain). Profiled with immunoSEQ multiplex PCR; TCRdb holds only in-frame clones, not every one. The sample includes 300,000 to 350,000 clones, approximately 90% seen only once; the top ten take roughly 2.1%. The CDR3 totals 15 residues. These data are taken from a study of blood T cell repertoires in COVID-19. Overall study context: Italy, Spain and the United States were the sources of the convalescent and acute COVID-19 samples. The analysed material was cDNA or gDNA that came from T cells, B-cell-depleted T cells, or PBMCs.

The chain joins TRBV12-2 to TRBJ2-7; the table's D call, TRBD2, was not checked against the DNA. TRBV12-2 is labeled a pseudogene. The sequenced sample was peripheral blood. The clonotype originates from a man in his late teens or twenties with active or convalescent COVID-19. The CDR3 protein is CASRVGTSVTYEQYF. CDR3 sequence (DNA): TGTGCAAGTCGCGTCGGGACTAGCGTCACCTACGAGCAGTACTTC.